This T cell receptor beta chain was sequenced during a study of blood T cells in healthy people across ages. Study summary: About one barcoded beta molecule per two T cells came from capture by template switching.

This clonotype was counted a few times. It was with a sample-barcoded 5' primer and a J-beta primer mix that a second PCR of roughly 7 to 12 cycles was run. With 12 random nucleotides, a template-switch adaptor tagged each individual cDNA molecule. One entry per CDR3 protein, called by TCRdb with MiXCR from the 5' RACE reads. The table has over 1,300,000 distinct CDR3 sequences, around 59% seen once. The CDR3 extends over 14 amino acids. V shed 0 bases and J shed 4 bases, with 9 bases lying between them. CDR1 is MGHRA, CDR2 YSYEKL, per germline. The rearrangement uses TRBV4-1 and TRBJ1-2, with a weak D call TRBD1 (6 bases). The clonotype comes from a man between 18 and 35 years old in good health. Sequencing was performed on blood. CDR3 sequence: CASSQDMGAYGYTF. Here the CDR3 DNA reads TGCGCCAGCAGCCAAGATATGGGGGCCTATGGCTACACCTTC.